This is a list of T cell receptor beta chains from one sample in a study of blood T cell repertoires in COVID-19. Sequencing was performed with immunoSEQ multiplex PCR; in TCRdb, only in-frame clones are kept and a portion is missing. Of roughly 340,000 clones in the sample, around nine tenths are singletons; the top ten hold about 7%. Input material: peripheral blood. The receptors stem from a woman in her 70s with COVID-19, enrolled during active disease. Each CDR3 is given with its conserved first and last residue. The order of the fields is CDR3 length, clone size, V gene, J gene, D gene, CDR3 protein, CDR3 DNA. D genes are given only for firm matches. Only part of the rows carry a size: once, few, many, or a class if the clone is expanded.

14,-,TRBV9,TRBJ1-3,-,CASSPGLSGNTIYF,TGTGCCAGCAGCCCGGGACTCTCTGGAAACACCATATATTTT
17,-,TRBV7-2,TRBJ2-5,TRBD2,CASSSGQAGGHLLAQYF,TGTGCCAGCAGCTCCGGTCAAGCGGGGGGCCACCTGCTGGCCCAGTACTTC
15,-,TRBV6-6,TRBJ1-2,TRBD1,CASNPPGGSYYGYTF,TGTGCCAGCAACCCTCCAGGGGGATCGTACTATGGCTACACCTTC
17,-,TRBV24-1,TRBJ2-3,TRBD2,CATSDASGGADPDTQYF,TGTGCCACCAGTGATGCTAGCGGGGGGGCCGATCCAGATACGCAGTATTTT
16,-,TRBV3-1/TRBV3-2,TRBJ2-7,TRBD1,CASSQDRGQPTYEQYF,TGTGCCAGCAGCCAAGATCGGGGACAGCCCACCTACGAGCAGTACTTC
13,-,TRBV30,TRBJ1-1,-,CAWQGQPNTEAFF,TGTGCCTGGCAGGGGCAGCCGAACACTGAAGCTTTCTTT
13,-,TRBV12-3/TRBV12-4,TRBJ1-2,-,CASSPREGYGYTF,TGTGCCAGCAGTCCCCGGGAAGGCTATGGCTACACCTTC
15,-,TRBV18,TRBJ1-1,-,CASSPHTGENTEAFF,TGTGCCAGCTCACCCCACACAGGAGAGAACACTGAAGCTTTCTTT
16,-,TRBV11-2,TRBJ1-1,-,CASSPWSPGVNTEAFF,TGTGCCAGCAGCCCGTGGAGTCCAGGGGTGAACACTGAAGCTTTCTTT
13,-,TRBV2,TRBJ2-5,TRBD2,CASRTSGVETQYF,TGTGCCAGCCGGACTAGCGGGGTCGAGACCCAGTACTTC
14,-,TRBV5-1,TRBJ2-3,-,CASSLALDRDTQYF,TGCGCCAGCAGCTTGGCCCTAGATCGGGATACGCAGTATTTT
16,-,TRBV28,TRBJ2-2,-,CASRSPTVSNTGELFF,TGTGCCAGCAGATCTCCGACAGTTTCGAACACCGGGGAGCTGTTTTTT
15,-,TRBV21-1,TRBJ1-2,-,CASSKGMTRNYGYTF,TGTGCCAGCAGCAAAGGAATGACACGTAACTATGGCTACACCTTC
14,-,TRBV24-1,TRBJ2-7,-,CATNPRYRVYEQYF,TGTGCCACCAACCCCCGGTACAGGGTCTACGAGCAGTACTTC
16,-,TRBV5-1,TRBJ2-7,TRBD1,CASSPGTGPSSYEQYF,TGCGCCAGCAGCCCTGGGACAGGACCCAGCTCCTACGAGCAGTACTTC
13,few,TRBV12-5,TRBJ2-5,-,CACGTGGQKTQYF,TGTGCTTGTGGAACTGGGGGCCAAAAGACCCAGTACTTC
15,-,TRBV30,TRBJ1-2,-,CASDRGTASNYGYTF,TGTGCCTCTGATCGAGGTACCGCCTCCAACTATGGCTACACCTTC
17,-,TRBV13,TRBJ2-2,TRBD1,CASTKRTGMFSPGELFF,TGTGCCAGCACCAAAAGGACAGGGATGTTTTCACCCGGGGAGCTGTTTTTT
13,-,TRBV12-3/TRBV12-4,TRBJ1-5,-,CASSFYYNQPQHF,TGTGCCAGCAGTTTTTATTACAATCAGCCCCAGCATTTT
19,-,TRBV7-9,TRBJ2-5,-,CASSSNNRDHGRSGETQYF,TGTGCCAGCAGCTCAAACAACAGGGATCACGGTCGATCGGGAGAGACCCAGTACTTC
15,-,TRBV5-6,TRBJ1-3,-,CASSLAAVSGNTIYF,TGTGCCAGCAGCTTGGCCGCGGTCTCTGGAAACACCATATATTTT
13,-,TRBV29-1,TRBJ1-1,-,CSSRAQSNTEAFF,TGCAGCTCGAGGGCGCAGTCGAACACTGAAGCTTTCTTT
16,-,TRBV7-2,TRBJ1-4,-,CASSNLDRGRNEKLFF,TGTGCCAGCAGCAACCTTGACCGGGGGAGAAATGAAAAACTGTTTTTT
14,-,TRBV5-1,TRBJ1-3,-,CASSPAGVRNTIYF,TGCGCCAGCAGCCCGGCAGGTGTGAGAAACACCATATATTTT
19,-,TRBV10-3,TRBJ2-6,TRBD2,CAISEDPGLVLVGANVLTF,TGTGCCATCAGTGAGGATCCGGGACTAGTCCTAGTCGGGGCCAACGTCCTGACTTTC
13,-,TRBV18,TRBJ1-1,-,CASSPGVSTEAFF,TGTGCCAGCTCACCCGGGGTTAGTACTGAAGCTTTCTTT
15,-,TRBV9,TRBJ1-2,-,CASSVERVGYYGYTF,TGTGCCAGCAGCGTAGAGAGAGTGGGCTACTATGGCTACACCTTC
15,once,TRBV2,TRBJ2-1,TRBD2,CASSGPSGGSNEQFF,TGTGCCAGCAGTGGTCCTAGCGGGGGTTCCAATGAGCAGTTCTTC
14,-,TRBV5-6,TRBJ1-5,-,CASSVVGANQPQHF,TGTGCCAGCAGCGTGGTAGGGGCCAATCAGCCCCAGCATTTT
13,-,TRBV30,TRBJ1-2,TRBD1,CAWSEGTGYGYTF,TGTGCCTGGAGTGAAGGGACAGGGTATGGCTACACCTTC
16,-,TRBV23-1,TRBJ1-5,-,CASSQSRGHYNQPQHF,TGCGCCAGCAGTCAATCCCGGGGACACTACAATCAGCCCCAGCATTTT
15,once,TRBV7-9,TRBJ1-5,-,CASSRDGGAGQPQHF,TGTGCCAGCAGCCGCGATGGGGGCGCGGGTCAGCCCCAGCATTTT
15,-,TRBV7-2,TRBJ1-2,TRBD1,CASSNAGGAGYGYTF,TGTGCCAGCAGCAACGCAGGGGGCGCTGGCTATGGCTACACCTTC
14,-,TRBV6-1,TRBJ1-1,TRBD1,CASNRQGGNTEAFF,TGTGCCAGCAATCGACAGGGCGGGAACACTGAAGCTTTCTTT
16,-,TRBV7-2,TRBJ1-3,TRBD1,CASSAGQGGSGNTIYF,TGTGCCAGCAGCGCGGGACAGGGAGGCTCTGGAAACACCATATATTTT
15,-,TRBV5-6,TRBJ1-2,TRBD1,CASSWGDRDYYGYTF,TGTGCCAGCAGCTGGGGGGACAGAGACTACTATGGCTACACCTTC
15,-,TRBV27,TRBJ2-3,TRBD2,CASSQLAGGTDTQYF,TGTGCCAGCAGTCAACTAGCGGGGGGAACAGATACGCAGTATTTT
15,once,TRBV30,TRBJ2-5,-,CAWSVQRGAGETQYF,TGTGCCTGGAGTGTACAACGGGGGGCCGGGGAGACCCAGTACTTC
11,-,TRBV4-1,TRBJ1-1,-,CASSSYAEAFF,TGCGCCAGCAGCTCCTATGCTGAAGCTTTCTTT
14,-,TRBV5-1,TRBJ2-7,TRBD2,CASSSTSGVYEQYF,TGCGCCAGCAGCTCGACTAGCGGGGTCTACGAGCAGTACTTC
19,-,TRBV27,TRBJ1-1,-,CASSLSLATGRWMNTEAFF,TGTGCCAGCAGTTTAAGTTTGGCGACAGGAAGGTGGATGAACACTGAAGCTTTCTTT
16,-,TRBV4-1,TRBJ1-2,-,CASSLLFGGADYGYTF,TGCGCCAGCAGCCTCCTATTTGGCGGGGCTGACTATGGCTACACCTTC
14,-,TRBV29-1,TRBJ2-2,TRBD2,CSVRGGGNTGELFF,TGCAGCGTTCGCGGGGGTGGGAACACCGGGGAGCTGTTTTTT
14,few,TRBV6-5,TRBJ2-2,-,CASSYVQLTGELFF,TGTGCCAGCAGTTACGTACAGCTCACCGGGGAGCTGTTTTTT
15,-,TRBV5-6,TRBJ1-3,-,CASSWSGVAGNTIYF,TGTGCCAGCAGTTGGAGCGGGGTAGCTGGAAACACCATATATTTT
13,-,TRBV2,TRBJ1-1,-,CAPRTGMYTEAFF,TGTGCCCCCCGGACGGGGATGTACACTGAAGCTTTCTTT
16,-,TRBV3-1/TRBV3-2,TRBJ1-3,-,CASSRHRDRSGNTIYF,TGTGCCAGCAGCCGCCACAGGGATCGGTCTGGAAACACCATATATTTT
15,-,TRBV27,TRBJ1-5,-,CASSLSAGNNQPQHF,TGTGCCAGCAGTTTATCGGCAGGTAACAATCAGCCCCAGCATTTT
14,-,TRBV15,TRBJ2-7,TRBD2,CATGEGLKNYEQYF,TGTGCCACTGGGGAGGGATTAAAAAACTACGAGCAGTACTTC
15,-,TRBV21-1,TRBJ1-1,-,CASSKFEGADTEAFF,TGTGCCAGCAGCAAATTTGAGGGGGCGGACACTGAAGCTTTCTTT
14,-,TRBV7-2,TRBJ1-1,TRBD1,CASSEQGQDTEAFF,TGTGCCAGCAGCGAACAGGGGCAGGACACTGAAGCTTTCTTT
13,-,TRBV7-2,TRBJ1-4,-,CASSLDRNEKLFF,TGTGCCAGCAGCTTAGACAGAAATGAAAAACTGTTTTTT
16,few,TRBV5-1,TRBJ1-2,-,CASSLGSRRDIYGYTF,TGCGCCAGCAGCTTGGGCTCCCGACGGGACATCTATGGCTACACCTTC
15,once,TRBV6-5,TRBJ2-5,TRBD2,CASSNGLALGETQYF,TGTGCCAGCAGTAACGGACTAGCCCTTGGCGAGACCCAGTACTTC
13,-,TRBV24-1,TRBJ2-5,TRBD1,CATQRGPQETQYF,TGTGCCACCCAGAGGGGGCCCCAAGAGACCCAGTACTTC
15,once,TRBV13,TRBJ2-3,TRBD2,CASSQSGDSTDTQYF,TGTGCCAGCAGCCAGAGCGGGGACAGCACAGATACGCAGTATTTT
14,-,TRBV30,TRBJ2-4,-,CAWSVKLAKNIQYF,TGTGCCTGGAGTGTAAAGCTAGCCAAAAACATTCAGTACTTC
16,once,TRBV3-1/TRBV3-2,TRBJ1-2,TRBD1,CASSPPGDRGRDGYTF,TGTGCCAGCAGCCCTCCCGGGGACAGGGGGCGCGATGGCTACACCTTC
13,-,TRBV10-3,TRBJ1-1,-,CAIRDNRNTEAFF,TGTGCCATCAGGGACAACCGGAACACTGAAGCTTTCTTT
13,-,TRBV7-2,TRBJ1-2,-,CASSFVGRSGYTF,TGTGCCAGCAGCTTCGTGGGGCGATCTGGCTACACCTTC